Described below is a single T cell receptor beta chain sequence and its context. This sample is drawn from a study of shared clonotypes between healthy human individuals. CDR1 is LGHNT and CDR2 is FRNRAP in the germline V gene. The CDR3 length is 15 residues. Trimming cost V 5 bases and J 0 bases, with 12 bases left between them. Here immunoSEQ multiplex PCR was the method, and the copy in TCRdb shows in-frame clones only, minus some. The table lists roughly 1.4 million clones, just under 99% of them singletons. CD45RA+ naive and CD45RA-negative memory subsets were separated from CD4+ cells. This chain joins TRBV12-5 and TRBJ2-3; D is unclear. Sequenced material: naive CD4+ T cells sorted from blood. The sample's subset: CD45RA+ positively selected. This TCR was sampled from a young man in good health. The DNA of the CDR3 is TGTGCTAGTGGTCTAGGAATAAGTAGCACAGATACGCAGTATTTT. It is translated as CASGLGISSTDTQYF.